This TCR beta chain was retrieved from a study of OX40 agonist ivuxolimab in advanced cancers. About the research overall: Each dose-escalation patient presented with hepatocellular carcinoma, melanoma, renal cell or head and neck cancer.

Baseline was the first blood sampling point, followed by cycle 4 day 1 and cycle 7 day 1. On this clone itself: Antigen unknown.

The study's findings and limits: Those patients achieving a partial response at 0.1-3.0 mg/kg showed among the lowest clonal expansion. At 0.1 to 3.0 mg/kg and by week 6, CD4+ and CD8+ T cells in the blood had expanded clonally.

The CDR3 totals 17 residues. With V trimmed by 1 base and J by 7 bases, 12 bases remained unmatched. CDR1 and CDR2 (germline): MDHEN, SYDVKM. Repertoires were generated with immunoSEQ multiplex PCR, while TCRdb's copy carries only in-frame clones and drops some. The sample shows tens of thousands of clones, about 93% of them seen only once. This rearrangement joins TRBV28 to TRBJ1-4; TRBD1 matches 7 bases. The starting material was CD4+ or CD8+ T cells sorted from blood, obtained in a trial of the OX40 agonist ivuxolimab. The receptor was derived from an adult with an advanced solid tumor such as melanoma, head and neck, liver or kidney cancer. The CDR3 DNA reads TGTGCCAGCAGTTTATTAACCGCGGACAGGAGTATTGAAAAACTGTTTTTT. This encodes CASSLLTADRSIEKLFF.